The source of this T cell receptor beta chain is a study of regulatory T cells in long-lasting Graves disease. Regarding time point: persistent/refractory GD, antithyroid drugs over 5 years with positive TRAb. There was RNA extracted from PBMCs, and the TCR library was made from it. Arm-PCR of CDR3 regions and iRepertoire HTBI primers were used to build TCR beta libraries. MiXCR, run by TCRdb on the multiplex PCR reads, gives a single entry per CDR3 protein. Of about 460,000 distinct CDR3 sequences listed, around a fifth are singletons. Many counts were recorded for this clonotype. J was trimmed by 9 bases and V by 3 bases; bases with no gene match: 1. Germline CDR1 reads SGHTA; CDR2 reads FQGNSA. The CDR3 is made up of 13 amino acids.

The V call is TRBV7-2, the J call TRBJ2-4; 11 bases fit TRBD2. This TCR was recovered from a female donor with Graves disease. The specimen comprised peripheral blood mononuclear cells (PBMCs), sampled when the disease was refractory, from a patient treated with antithyroid drugs. This CDR3 reads CASSFTSGGIQYF. For the CDR3, the DNA is TGTGCCAGCAGCTTCACTAGCGGGGGCATTCAGTACTTC.